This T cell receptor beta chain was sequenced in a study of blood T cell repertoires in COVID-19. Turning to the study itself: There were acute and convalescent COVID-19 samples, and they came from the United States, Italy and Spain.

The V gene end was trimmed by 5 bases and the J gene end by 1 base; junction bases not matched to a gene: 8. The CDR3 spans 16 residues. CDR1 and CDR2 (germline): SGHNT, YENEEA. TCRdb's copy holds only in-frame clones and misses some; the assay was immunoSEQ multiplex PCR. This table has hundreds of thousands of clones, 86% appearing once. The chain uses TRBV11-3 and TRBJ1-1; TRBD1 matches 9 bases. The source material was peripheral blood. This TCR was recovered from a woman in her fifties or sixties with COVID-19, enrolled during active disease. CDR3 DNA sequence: TGTGCCAGCAGCACCGGGACAGGGAGATGGAACACTGAAGCTTTCTTT. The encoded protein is CASSTGTGRWNTEAFF.